In this sample, the clone carrying this T cell receptor (beta chain) turned up once. Its antigen is currently unknown. This sample also contains other DNA sequences that code for the same CDR3. These data belong to a study of T cell responses to AZD1222 COVID-19 vaccine. Only in-frame clones appear in the TCRdb table, and some are missing; sequencing was by immunoSEQ multiplex PCR. This sample has around 110,000 clones, with 70% to 90% found just once. Broader study findings: Receipt of two AZD1222 doses was followed by a rise in Spike-specific TCR breadth and depth.

Looked up from germline, CDR1 is LGHDT and CDR2 is YNNKEL (reference sequence). With 1 base removed from V and 5 bases from J, the gap between germline ends came to 3 bases. The CDR3 totals 12 residues. Sequenced here: peripheral blood, sampled on day 0 of MenACWY control vaccination. The clonotype was recovered from an adult in good health. The chain has TRBV3-1 (or the pseudogene TRBV3-2) and TRBJ1-5; D call uncertain. This CDR3 is CASSQGDQPQHF. CDR3 sequence (DNA): TGTGCCAGCAGCCAAGGCGATCAGCCCCAGCATTTT.